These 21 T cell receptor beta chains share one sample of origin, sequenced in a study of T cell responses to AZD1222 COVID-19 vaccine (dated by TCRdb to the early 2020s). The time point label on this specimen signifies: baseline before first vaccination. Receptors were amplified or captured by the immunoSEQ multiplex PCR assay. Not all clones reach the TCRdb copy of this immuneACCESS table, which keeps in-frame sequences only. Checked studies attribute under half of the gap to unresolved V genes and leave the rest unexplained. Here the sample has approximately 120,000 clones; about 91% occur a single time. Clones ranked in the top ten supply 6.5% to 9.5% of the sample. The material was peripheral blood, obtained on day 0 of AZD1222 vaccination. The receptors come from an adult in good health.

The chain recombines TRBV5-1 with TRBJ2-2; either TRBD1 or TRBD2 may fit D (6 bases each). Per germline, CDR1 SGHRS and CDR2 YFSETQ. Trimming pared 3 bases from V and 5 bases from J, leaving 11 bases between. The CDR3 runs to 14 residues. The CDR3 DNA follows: TGCGCCAGCAGCTCAGGGGCGGGGACCGGGGAGCTGTTTTTT. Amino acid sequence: CASSSGAGTGELFF.

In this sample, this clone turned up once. The DNA of the CDR3 is TGCAGTGCTAGTACAGGGCGGAATTCACCCCTCCACTTT. Its protein product is CSASTGRNSPLHF. The chain uses TRBV20-1 and TRBJ1-6; a possible D gene is TRBD1 (6 bases). V shed 3 bases and J shed 7 bases, with 10 bases lying between them. The CDR3 is made up of 13 amino acids. Germline CDR1 is DFQATT and CDR2 is SNEGSKA (reference sequence).

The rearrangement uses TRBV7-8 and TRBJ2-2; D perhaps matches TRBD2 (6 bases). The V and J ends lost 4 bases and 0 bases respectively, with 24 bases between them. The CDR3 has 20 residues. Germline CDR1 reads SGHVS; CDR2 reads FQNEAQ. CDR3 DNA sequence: TGTGCCAGCAGCTCCCTACTCATGGGGCGGGGAGACCCGAACACCGGGGAGCTGTTTTTT. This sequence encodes CASSSLLMGRGDPNTGELFF.

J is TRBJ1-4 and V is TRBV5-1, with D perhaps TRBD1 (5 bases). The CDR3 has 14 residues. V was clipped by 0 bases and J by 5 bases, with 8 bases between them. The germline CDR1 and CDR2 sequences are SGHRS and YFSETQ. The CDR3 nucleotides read TGCGCCAGCAGCTTGGGTCAGGGCAATGAAAAACTGTTTTTT. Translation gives CASSLGQGNEKLFF.

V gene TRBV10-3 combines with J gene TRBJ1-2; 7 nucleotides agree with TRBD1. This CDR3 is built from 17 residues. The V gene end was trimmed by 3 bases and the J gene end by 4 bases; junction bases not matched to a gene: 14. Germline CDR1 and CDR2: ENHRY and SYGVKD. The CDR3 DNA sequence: TGTGCCATCAGTGACCTTGACAGGGACCCGTTCCCCTATGGCTACACCTTC. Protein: CAISDLDRDPFPYGYTF.

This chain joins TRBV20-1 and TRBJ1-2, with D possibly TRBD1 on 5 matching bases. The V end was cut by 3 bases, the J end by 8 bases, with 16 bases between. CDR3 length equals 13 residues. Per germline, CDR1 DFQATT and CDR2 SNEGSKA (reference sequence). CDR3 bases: TGCAGTGCTAGTCGCAGGGACGTGGAGGGCTACACCTTC. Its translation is CSASRRDVEGYTF.

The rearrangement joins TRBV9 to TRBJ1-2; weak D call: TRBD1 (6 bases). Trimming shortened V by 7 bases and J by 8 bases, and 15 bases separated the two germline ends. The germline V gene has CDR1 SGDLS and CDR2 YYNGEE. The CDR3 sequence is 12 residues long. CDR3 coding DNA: TGTGCCAGCTGGAGGGGGACGGGCGGCTACACCTTC. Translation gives CASWRGTGGYTF.

This CDR3 is CASGSDRGSRNTIYF. CDR3 coding DNA: TGTGCTAGTGGGTCGGACAGGGGCTCGAGAAACACCATATATTTT. The chain recombines TRBV12-5 with TRBJ1-3; 9 bases fit TRBD1. V dropped 6 bases and J dropped 5; count of bases not matched to a gene: 8. The length of the CDR3 is 15 residues. Germline-derived CDR1 and CDR2 are LGHNT and FRNRAP.

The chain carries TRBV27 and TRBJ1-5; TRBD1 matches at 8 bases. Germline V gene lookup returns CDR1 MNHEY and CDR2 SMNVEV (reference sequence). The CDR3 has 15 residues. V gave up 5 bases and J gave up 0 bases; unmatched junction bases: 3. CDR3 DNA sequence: TGTGCCAGCAGTCCGGGACAGGTTAGCAATCAGCCCCAGCATTTT. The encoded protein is CASSPGQVSNQPQHF.

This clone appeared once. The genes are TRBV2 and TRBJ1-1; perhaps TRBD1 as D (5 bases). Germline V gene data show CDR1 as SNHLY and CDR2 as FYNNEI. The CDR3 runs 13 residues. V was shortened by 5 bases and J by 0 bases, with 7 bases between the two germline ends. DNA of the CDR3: TGTGCCAGCAGTTTACAGGTGAACACTGAAGCTTTCTTT. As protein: CASSLQVNTEAFF. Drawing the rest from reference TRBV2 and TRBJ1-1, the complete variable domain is EPEVTQTPSHQVTQMGQEVILRCVPISNHLYFYWYRQILGQKVEFLVSFYNNEISEKSEIFDDQFSVERPDGSNFTLKIRSTKLEDSAMYFCASSLQVNTEAFFGQGTRLTVV.

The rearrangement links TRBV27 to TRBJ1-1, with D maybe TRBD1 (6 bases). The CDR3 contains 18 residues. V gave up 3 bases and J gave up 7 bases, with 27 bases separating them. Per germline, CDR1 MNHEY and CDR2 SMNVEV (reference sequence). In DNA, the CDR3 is TGTGCCAGCAGTTTCCCTCCGGGCGGCCTCCGGGACATCAGTGAAGCTTTCTTT. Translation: CASSFPPGGLRDISEAFF.

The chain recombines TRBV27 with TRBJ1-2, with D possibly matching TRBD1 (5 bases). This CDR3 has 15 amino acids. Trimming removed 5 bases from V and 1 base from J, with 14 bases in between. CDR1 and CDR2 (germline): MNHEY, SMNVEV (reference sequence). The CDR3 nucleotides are TGTGCCAGCAGTAAACTGTCAGGGATTAACTATGGCTACACCTTC. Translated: CASSKLSGINYGYTF.

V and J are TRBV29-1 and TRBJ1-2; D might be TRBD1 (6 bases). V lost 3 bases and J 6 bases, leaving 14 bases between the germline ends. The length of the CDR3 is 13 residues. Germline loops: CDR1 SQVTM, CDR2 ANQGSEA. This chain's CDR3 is CSVDNRAEDGYTF. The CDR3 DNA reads TGCAGCGTTGATAACAGGGCGGAAGATGGCTACACCTTC.

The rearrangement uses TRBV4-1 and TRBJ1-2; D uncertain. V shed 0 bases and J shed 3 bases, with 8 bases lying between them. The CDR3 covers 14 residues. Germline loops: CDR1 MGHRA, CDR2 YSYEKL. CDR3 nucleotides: TGCGCCAGCAGCCAAGAGGTAGTCGACTATGGCTACACCTTC. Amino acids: CASSQEVVDYGYTF.

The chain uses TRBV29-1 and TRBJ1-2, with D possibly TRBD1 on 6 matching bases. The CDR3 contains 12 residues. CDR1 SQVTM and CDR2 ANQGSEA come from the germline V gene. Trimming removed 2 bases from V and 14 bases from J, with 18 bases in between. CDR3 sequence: CSVERGAAVETF. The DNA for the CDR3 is TGCAGCGTTGAACGGGGGGCAGCGGTGGAGACCTTC.

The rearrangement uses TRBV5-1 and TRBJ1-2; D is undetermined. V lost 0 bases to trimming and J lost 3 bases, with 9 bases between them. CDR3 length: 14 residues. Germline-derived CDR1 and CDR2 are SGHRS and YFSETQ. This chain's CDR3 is CASSLGQAHYGYTF. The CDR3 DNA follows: TGCGCCAGCAGCTTGGGGCAGGCACACTATGGCTACACCTTC.

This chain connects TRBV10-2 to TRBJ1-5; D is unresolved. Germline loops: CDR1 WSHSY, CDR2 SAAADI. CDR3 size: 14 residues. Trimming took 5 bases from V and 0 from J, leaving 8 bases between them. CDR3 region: CASSPTYSNQPQHF. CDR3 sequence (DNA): TGCGCCAGCAGTCCCACCTATAGCAATCAGCCCCAGCATTTT.

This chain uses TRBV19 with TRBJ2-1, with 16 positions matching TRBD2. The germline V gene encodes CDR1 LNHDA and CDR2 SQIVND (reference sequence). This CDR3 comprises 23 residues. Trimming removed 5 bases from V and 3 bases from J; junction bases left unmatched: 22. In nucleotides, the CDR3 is TGTGCCAGTAGTCCGGGGACTAGCGGGGGGGACTTTACGTTGTCGCCGTTCTACAATGAGCAGTTCTTC. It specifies CASSPGTSGGDFTLSPFYNEQFF.

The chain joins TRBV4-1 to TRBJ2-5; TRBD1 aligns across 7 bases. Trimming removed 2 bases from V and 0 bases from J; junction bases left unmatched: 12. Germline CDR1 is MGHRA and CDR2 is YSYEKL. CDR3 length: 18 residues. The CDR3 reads CASSQPPRQGKYQETQYF. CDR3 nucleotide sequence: TGCGCCAGCAGCCAACCTCCCAGACAGGGAAAGTACCAAGAGACCCAGTACTTC.

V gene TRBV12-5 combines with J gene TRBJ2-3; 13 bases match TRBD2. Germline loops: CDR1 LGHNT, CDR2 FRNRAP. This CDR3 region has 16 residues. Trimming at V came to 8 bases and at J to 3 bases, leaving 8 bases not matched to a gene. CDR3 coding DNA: TGTGCTAGTCACGAGGGACTAGCGGGACGTACAGATACGCAGTATTTT. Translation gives CASHEGLAGRTDTQYF.

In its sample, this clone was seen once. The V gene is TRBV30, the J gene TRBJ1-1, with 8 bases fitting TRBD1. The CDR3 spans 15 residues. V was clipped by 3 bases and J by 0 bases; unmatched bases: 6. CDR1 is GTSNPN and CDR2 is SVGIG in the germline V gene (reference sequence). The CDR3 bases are TGTGCCTGGAGCCGCCTGGGACAGGTGAACACTGAAGCTTTCTTT. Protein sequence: CAWSRLGQVNTEAFF.